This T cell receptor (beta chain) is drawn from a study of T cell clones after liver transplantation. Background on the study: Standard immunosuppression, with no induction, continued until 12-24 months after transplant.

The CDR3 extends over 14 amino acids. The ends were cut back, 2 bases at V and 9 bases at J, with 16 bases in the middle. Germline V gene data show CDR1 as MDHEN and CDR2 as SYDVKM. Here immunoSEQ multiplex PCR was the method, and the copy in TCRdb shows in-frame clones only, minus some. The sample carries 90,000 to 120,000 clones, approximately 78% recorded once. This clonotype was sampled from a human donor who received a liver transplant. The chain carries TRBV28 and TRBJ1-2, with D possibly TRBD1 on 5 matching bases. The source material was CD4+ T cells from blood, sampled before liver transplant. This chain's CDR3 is CASSLNAAGLSYTF. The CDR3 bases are TGTGCCAGCAGTTTAAATGCCGCGGGGCTAAGCTACACCTTC.